This paragraph reports one T cell receptor (beta chain). Its cognate antigen is unknown. This CDR3 has 14 amino acids. Germline CDR1 is SGHRS and CDR2 is YFSETQ. From its re-call of the 5' RACE reads, TCRdb lists each CDR3 protein once, without DNA. The sample spans about 450,000 distinct CDR3 sequences; the ten largest clones claim about 2.6%. This entry belongs to a study of monozygotic twins with inflammatory bowel disease. General study points: The authors note that differing immunosuppressive treatments may have added variability to patient repertoires.

This TCR was sampled from a human donor with ulcerative colitis or Crohn's disease, or a healthy co-twin of an affected twin (not recorded which). The sample taken for sequencing was blood. The rearrangement uses TRBV5-1 and TRBJ2-5; the D call of TRBD1 rests on TCRdb alone, since no DNA is present to check it. The CDR3 reads CASTEGTTQETQYF.